The 19 T cell receptor beta chains below were found in one sample sequenced in a study of human T cells and chemical hapten exposure. TCRdb re-called the 5' RACE reads with MiXCR, one entry per CDR3 protein. The sample has tens of thousands of distinct CDR3 sequences; approximately 8% are singletons. Unseparated into fractions, whole blood served as the source from which total RNA was extracted. All receptors derive from a male donor in good health.

Many counts were recorded for this clonotype. The chain couples TRBV19 to TRBJ1-1, with D perhaps matching TRBD1 (5 bases). Germline assignment: CDR1 LNHDA and CDR2 SQIVND (reference sequence). This CDR3 contains 14 residues. Trimming left V 6 bases short and J 3 bases short, with 14 bases between. CDR3 region: CASRRLPGDTEAFF. The CDR3 nucleotides read TGTGCCAGTAGGCGACTCCCGGGGGACACTGAAGCTTTCTTT.

The sample holds many counts of this clonotype. The rearrangement uses TRBV18 and TRBJ1-2; D is unresolved. CDR1 is KGHSH and CDR2 is LQKENI in the germline V gene. V gave up 5 bases and J gave up 5 bases, with 12 bases separating them. The CDR3 length is 13 residues. The CDR3 DNA reads TGTGCCAGCTCAGACACGAAGGAATATGGCTACACCTTC. This gives the protein CASSDTKEYGYTF.

The V and J genes are TRBV2 and TRBJ2-5; weak D call: TRBD1 (5 bases). The V end lost 2 bases, the J end lost 5 bases, and 21 bases lay between the germline ends. Germline V lookup: CDR1 SNHLY, CDR2 FYNNEI. The CDR3 has 17 residues. For the CDR3, the DNA is TGTGCCAGCAGTGAACGTGGTAGGGGCATTGTCGGGGAGACCCAGTACTTC. Its protein is CASSERGRGIVGETQYF.

This clonotype came up many times. The gene calls are TRBV20-1 and TRBJ2-7; the match to TRBD2 covers 12 bases. CDR3 length: 16 residues. CDR1 DFQATT and CDR2 SNEGSKA come from the germline V gene (reference sequence). V trimming: 0 bases; J trimming: 0 bases; junction bases outside the gene matches: 3. CDR3 sequence reads: CSARETSGRGSYEQYF. The CDR3 nucleotides read TGCAGTGCTAGAGAGACTAGCGGGAGAGGCTCCTACGAGCAGTACTTC.

A word on this clonotype: A junction end diverges from the germline sequence, so it may reflect a read error. The gene calls are TRBV12-3 or TRBV12-4 and TRBJ1-1, with D hard to call. The CDR3 runs 14 residues. The chain's CDR3 is CASRRSGGNAEAFF. The CDR3 DNA reads TGTGCCAGCCGCCGATCGGGAGGGAACGCTGAAGCTTTCTTT.

CDR3 amino acids: CASSFSGSGPGHEQFF. CDR3 DNA: TGTGCCAGCAGCTTTTCGGGGTCAGGCCCCGGTCATGAGCAGTTCTTC. J is TRBJ2-1 and V is TRBV7-9; TRBD2 might be the D (5 bases). Germline values: CDR1 SEHNR, CDR2 FQNEAQ (reference sequence). This CDR3 spans 16 amino acids. Trimming removed 3 bases from V and 8 bases from J, with 20 bases in between.

This clonotype turned up a few times. The chain has TRBV4-3 and TRBJ2-1; D ambiguous. The ends were cut back, 0 bases at V and 3 bases at J, with 9 bases in the middle. The CDR3 runs 15 residues. Germline assignment: CDR1 LGHNA and CDR2 YSLEER. CDR3 sequence (DNA): TGCGCCAGCAGCCAAGATTCATACAGCTACAATGAGCAGTTCTTC. It translates to CASSQDSYSYNEQFF.

This clonotype came up many times. This rearrangement joins TRBV11-3 to TRBJ2-4, with 8 bases that match TRBD2. Germline V gives CDR1 SGHNT, CDR2 YENEEA. The CDR3 is 15 amino acids. Losses at the gene ends were 5 bases for V and 3 bases for J; bases not matched to a gene: 6. The CDR3 coding sequence is TGTGCCAGCAGCCCGGGGGGGGCGGGCAAAAACATTCAGTACTTC. Protein: CASSPGGAGKNIQYF.

V is TRBV6-4 and J is TRBJ2-1; TRBD2 is a possible D gene (7 bases). The length of the CDR3 is 16 residues. V shed 0 bases and J shed 7 bases, with 16 bases lying between them. Germline V gene data show CDR1 as MRHNA and CDR2 as SNTAGT. The CDR3 DNA reads TGTGCCAGCAGTGACTCAGGGGGGGGGGATCGGAATGAGCAGTTCTTC. It codes for CASSDSGGGDRNEQFF.

The table lists this clonotype with many counts. This chain links TRBV6-5 with TRBJ2-3, with 9 bases matching TRBD2. This CDR3 region has 15 residues. The J segment lost 2 bases and the V segment lost 6 bases, leaving 6 bases of the junction unmatched. Looked up from germline, CDR1 is MNHEY and CDR2 is SVGAGI. The CDR3 here is CASSTGTSITDTQYF. In DNA, the CDR3 is TGTGCCAGCAGCACCGGGACTAGCATCACAGATACGCAGTATTTT.

This chain links TRBV2 with TRBJ1-2; 8 bases line up with TRBD1. Germline assignment: CDR1 SNHLY and CDR2 FYNNEI. This CDR3 region has 14 residues. V shed 6 bases and J 7 bases; nucleotides not matched to a gene: 10. The CDR3 loop reads CASSRETGVFGYTF. The DNA of the CDR3 is TGTGCCAGCAGCCGGGAGACAGGGGTTTTTGGCTACACCTTC.

The chain couples TRBV6-1 to TRBJ1-1; no clear D gene. CDR3 length equals 12 residues. Per germline, CDR1 MNHNS and CDR2 SASEGT. Trimming took off 2 bases at V and 1 base at J, with 2 bases between the two ends. The CDR3 DNA follows: TGTGCCAGCAGTGAAAGGAACACTGAAGCTTTCTTT. This gives the protein CASSERNTEAFF.

DNA of the CDR3: TGTGCCAGTAGCCTCCGGGACAGGGTAAACACCATATATTTT. Its protein is CASSLRDRVNTIYF. This chain uses TRBV19 with TRBJ1-3; 9 nucleotides align to TRBD1. This CDR3 spans 14 amino acids. The V gene end was trimmed by 6 bases and the J gene end by 6 bases; junction bases not matched to a gene: 6. Germline CDR1 is LNHDA and CDR2 is SQIVND (reference sequence).

This chain uses TRBV5-1 with TRBJ1-2, with a tentative D call TRBD1 (6 bases). CDR3 length equals 19 residues. The V end was cut by 1 base, the J end by 3 bases, with 25 bases between. CDR1 is SGHRS and CDR2 is YFSETQ in the germline V gene. The CDR3 reads CASSLNTFRYREIDYGYTF. In DNA, the CDR3 is TGCGCCAGCAGCTTGAATACTTTCAGGTACAGGGAAATTGACTATGGCTACACCTTC.

DNA of the CDR3: TGTGCCAGCAGCGTGGGGGAGCGAGGAAGGAATCTCTACAATGAGCAGTTCTTC. It is translated as CASSVGERGRNLYNEQFF. V gene TRBV6-1 combines with J gene TRBJ2-1, with D perhaps given as TRBD1 or TRBD2 (5 bases each). With 6 bases removed from V and 3 bases from J, the gap between germline ends came to 24 bases. CDR3 length equals 18 residues. The V gene's germline CDR1 is MNHNS and CDR2 SASEGT.

The chain joins TRBV2 to TRBJ1-1; D is ambiguous. V was cut by 6 bases and J by 4 bases, with 18 bases left in between. CDR3 length equals 15 residues. The germline V gene encodes CDR1 SNHLY and CDR2 FYNNEI. The CDR3 DNA sequence: TGTGCCAGCAGGTTAACCAGGCAGGCCCGCACTGAAGCTTTCTTT. Its protein product is CASRLTRQARTEAFF.

This clonotype was detected many times. This rearrangement joins TRBV9 to TRBJ1-2; no firm D call. Germline assignment: CDR1 SGDLS and CDR2 YYNGEE. V was cut by 4 bases and J by 4 bases, with 20 bases left in between. There are 16 residues in the CDR3. CDR3 in amino acids: CASSPRYYGEPYGYTF. The CDR3 coding sequence is TGTGCCAGCAGCCCCCGCTATTACGGGGAGCCCTATGGCTACACCTTC.

This chain joins TRBV10-3 and TRBJ2-1, with a tentative D call TRBD2 (5 bases). Germline V gene sequence: CDR1 ENHRY, CDR2 SYGVKD. CDR3 size: 15 residues. Trimming pared 6 bases from V and 9 bases from J, leaving 21 bases between. The CDR3 protein is CAISPQLDPSSEQFF. The CDR3 DNA reads as TGTGCCATCAGCCCCCAACTAGACCCCAGCAGTGAGCAGTTCTTC.

The rearrangement links TRBV7-9 to TRBJ1-5; D might be TRBD1 (6 bases). The germline V gene has CDR1 SEHNR and CDR2 FQNEAQ (reference sequence). The CDR3 sequence is 14 residues long. Between the trimmed V and J ends, which lost 4 bases and 3 bases, there was a span of 10 bases. CDR3 sequence (DNA): TGTGCCAGCAGCTCAGGACAGTTCAATCAGCCCCAGCATTTT. Translating gives CASSSGQFNQPQHF.